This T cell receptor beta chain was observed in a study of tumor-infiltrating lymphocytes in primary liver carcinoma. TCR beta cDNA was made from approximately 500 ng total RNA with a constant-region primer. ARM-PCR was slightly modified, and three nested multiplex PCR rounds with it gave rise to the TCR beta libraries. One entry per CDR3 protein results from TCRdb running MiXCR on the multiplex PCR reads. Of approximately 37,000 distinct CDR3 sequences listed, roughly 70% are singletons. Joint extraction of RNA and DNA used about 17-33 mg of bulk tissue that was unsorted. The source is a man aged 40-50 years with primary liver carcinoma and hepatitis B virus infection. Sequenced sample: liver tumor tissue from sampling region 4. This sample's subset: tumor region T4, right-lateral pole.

CDR3 amino acids: CAWNARAVNTEAFF. The CDR3 bases are TGTGCCTGGAATGCACGGGCCGTCAACACTGAAGCTTTCTTT. The rearrangement joins TRBV30 to TRBJ1-1, with D hard to call. V lost 4 bases, J lost 2 bases, and 14 bases lay in between. The V gene's germline CDR1 is GTSNPN and CDR2 SVGIG (reference sequence). The CDR3 has 14 residues. The variable domain in full, with the rest retrieved from reference TRBV30 and TRBJ1-1, is SQTIHQWPATLVQPVGSPLSLECTVEGTSNPNLYWYRQAAGRGLQLLFYSVGIGQISSEVPQNLSASRPQDRQFILSSKKLLLSDSGFYLCAWNARAVNTEAFFGQGTRLTVV.